This T cell receptor beta chain was sequenced for a study of Ad26.COV2.S vaccination and SARS-CoV-2 variants. In the study overall: Ad26.COV2.S, an intramuscular injection, was given once or twice 56 days apart.

Germline CDR1 and CDR2: SGHNT and YENEEA. J lost 6 bases, V lost 0 bases, and 3 bases had no gene match. The CDR3 has 15 residues. TCRdb's table, derived via immunoSEQ multiplex PCR, lists solely in-frame clones and lacks some. The sample consists of approximately 360,000 clones, around 82% of them appearing once. Indicated treatment: about 20 received Ad26.COV2.S at low or high dose, single or two shots; about 5 received placebo; per-sample allocation not given. Sampling took place 63 days after the first vaccine or placebo injection. Aged 18-55 years, donor was enrolled in Boston in about 2020. Points on this clone: Its specificity is not known.

Overall study findings and caveats: Placebo and vaccine recipients had non-spike TCR breadth that was similar. Analytic work on TCR breadth and depth might have understated the full extent of total T cell responses.

Specimen: peripheral blood, collected in a trial of Ad26.COV2.S vaccine versus placebo. V gene TRBV11-3 combines with J gene TRBJ2-7; 12 bases match TRBD2. The sequence was obtained from a person between 18 and 59 years old who received the Ad26.COV2.S COVID-19 vaccine or a placebo. The CDR3 DNA follows: TGTGCCAGCAGCTTAGATGGACTAGCGGGAAGCGAGCAGTACTTC. The encoded protein is CASSLDGLAGSEQYF.